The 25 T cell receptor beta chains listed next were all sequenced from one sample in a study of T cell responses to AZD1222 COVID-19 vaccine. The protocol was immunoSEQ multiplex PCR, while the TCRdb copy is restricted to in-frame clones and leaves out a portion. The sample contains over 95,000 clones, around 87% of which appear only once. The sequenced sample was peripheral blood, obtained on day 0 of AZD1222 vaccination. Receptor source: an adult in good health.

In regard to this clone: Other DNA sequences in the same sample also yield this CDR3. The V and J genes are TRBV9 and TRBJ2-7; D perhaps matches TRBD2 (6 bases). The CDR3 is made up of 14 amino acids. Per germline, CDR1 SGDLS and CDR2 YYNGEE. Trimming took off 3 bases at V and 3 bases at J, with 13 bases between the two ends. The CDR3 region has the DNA TGTGCCAGCAGCGAGGGACTTCTGAGCTACGAGCAGTACTTC. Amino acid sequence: CASSEGLLSYEQYF.

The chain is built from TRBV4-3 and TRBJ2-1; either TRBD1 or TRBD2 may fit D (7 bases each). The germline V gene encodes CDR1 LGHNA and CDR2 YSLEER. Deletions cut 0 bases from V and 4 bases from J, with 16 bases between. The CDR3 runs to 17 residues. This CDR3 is CASSQDPRQGGYNEQFF. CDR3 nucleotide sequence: TGCGCCAGCAGCCAAGATCCCAGACAGGGAGGGTACAATGAGCAGTTCTTC.

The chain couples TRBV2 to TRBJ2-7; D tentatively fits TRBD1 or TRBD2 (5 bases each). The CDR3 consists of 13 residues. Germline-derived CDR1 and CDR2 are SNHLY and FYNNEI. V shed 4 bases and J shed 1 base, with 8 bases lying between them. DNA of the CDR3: TGTGCCAGCAGTGTCAGGGAGTCCTACGAGCAGTACTTC. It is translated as CASSVRESYEQYF.

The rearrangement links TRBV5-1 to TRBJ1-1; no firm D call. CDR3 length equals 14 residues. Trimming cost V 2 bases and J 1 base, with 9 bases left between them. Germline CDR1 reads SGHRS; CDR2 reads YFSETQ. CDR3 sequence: CASSLGPQNTEAFF. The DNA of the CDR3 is TGCGCCAGCAGCTTAGGACCGCAGAACACTGAAGCTTTCTTT.

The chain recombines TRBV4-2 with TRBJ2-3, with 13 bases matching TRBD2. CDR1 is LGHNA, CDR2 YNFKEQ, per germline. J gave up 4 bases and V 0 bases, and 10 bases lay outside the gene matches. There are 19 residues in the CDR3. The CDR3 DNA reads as TGTGCCAGCAGCCAAGATAGCGGATGGACTAGCGGGAGACCAGATACGCAGTATTTT. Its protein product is CASSQDSGWTSGRPDTQYF.

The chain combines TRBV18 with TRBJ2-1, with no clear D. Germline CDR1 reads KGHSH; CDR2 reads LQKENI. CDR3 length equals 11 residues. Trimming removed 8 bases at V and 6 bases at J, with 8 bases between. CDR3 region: CASQTVNEQFF. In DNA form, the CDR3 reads TGTGCCAGCCAGACTGTCAATGAGCAGTTCTTC.

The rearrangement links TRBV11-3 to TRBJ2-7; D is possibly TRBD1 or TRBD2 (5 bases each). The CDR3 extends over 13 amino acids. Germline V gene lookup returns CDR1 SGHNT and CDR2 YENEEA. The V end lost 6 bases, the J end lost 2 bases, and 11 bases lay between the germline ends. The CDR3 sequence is CASRPGTTYEQYF. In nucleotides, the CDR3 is TGTGCCAGCAGACCAGGGACGACCTACGAGCAGTACTTC.

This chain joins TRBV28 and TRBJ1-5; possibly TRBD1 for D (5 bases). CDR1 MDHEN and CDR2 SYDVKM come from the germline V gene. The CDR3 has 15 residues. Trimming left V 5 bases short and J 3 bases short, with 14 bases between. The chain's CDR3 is CASSTRSGYNQPQHF. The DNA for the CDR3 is TGTGCCAGCAGTACACGATCAGGGTACAATCAGCCCCAGCATTTT. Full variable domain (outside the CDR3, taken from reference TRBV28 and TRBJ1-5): DVKVTQSSRYLVKRTGEKVFLECVQDMDHENMFWYRQDPGLGLRLIYFSYDVKMKEKGDIPEGYSVSREKKERFSLILESASTNQTSMYLCASSTRSGYNQPQHFGDGTRLSIL.

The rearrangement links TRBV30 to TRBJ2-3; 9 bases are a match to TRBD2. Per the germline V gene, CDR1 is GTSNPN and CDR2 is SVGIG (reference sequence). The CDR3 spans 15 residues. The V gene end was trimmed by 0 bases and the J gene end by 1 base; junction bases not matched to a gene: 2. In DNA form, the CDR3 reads TGTGCCTGGAGTGTGGCGGGAGGGCGCACAGATACGCAGTATTTT. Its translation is CAWSVAGGRTDTQYF.

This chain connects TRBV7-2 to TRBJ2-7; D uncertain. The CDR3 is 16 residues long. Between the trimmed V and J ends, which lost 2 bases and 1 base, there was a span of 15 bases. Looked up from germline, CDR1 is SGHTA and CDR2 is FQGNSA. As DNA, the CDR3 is TGTGCCAGCAGCTTAACATTCGCCGGTGTATCCTACGAGCAGTACTTC. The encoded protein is CASSLTFAGVSYEQYF.

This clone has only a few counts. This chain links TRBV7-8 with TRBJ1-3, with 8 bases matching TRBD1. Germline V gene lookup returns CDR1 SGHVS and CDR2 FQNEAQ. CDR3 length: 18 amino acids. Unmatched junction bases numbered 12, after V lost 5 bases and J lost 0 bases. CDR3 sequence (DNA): TGTGCCAGCAGCCTTATAGGGGCAGGGGGCAGCTCTGGAAACACCATATATTTT. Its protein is CASSLIGAGGSSGNTIYF.

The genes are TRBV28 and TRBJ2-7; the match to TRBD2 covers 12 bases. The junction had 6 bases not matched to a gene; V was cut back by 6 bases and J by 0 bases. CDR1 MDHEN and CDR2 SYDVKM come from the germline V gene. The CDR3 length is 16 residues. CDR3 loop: CASSPGLAGSSYEQYF. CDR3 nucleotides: TGTGCCAGCAGCCCAGGACTAGCGGGATCCTCCTACGAGCAGTACTTC.

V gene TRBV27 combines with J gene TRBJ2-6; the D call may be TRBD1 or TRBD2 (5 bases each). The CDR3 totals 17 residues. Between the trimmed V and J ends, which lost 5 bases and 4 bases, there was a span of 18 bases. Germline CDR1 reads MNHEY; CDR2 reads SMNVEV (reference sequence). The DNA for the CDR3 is TGTGCCAGCAGTCCACCGTGGTGGGGGATCGGGGCCAACGTCCTGACTTTC. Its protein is CASSPPWWGIGANVLTF.

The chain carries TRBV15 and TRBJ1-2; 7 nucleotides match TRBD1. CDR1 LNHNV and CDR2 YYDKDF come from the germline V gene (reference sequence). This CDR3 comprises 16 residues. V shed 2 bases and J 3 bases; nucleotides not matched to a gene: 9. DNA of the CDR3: TGTGCCACCAGCAGAAATAGACAGGGCCAGGACTATGGCTACACCTTC. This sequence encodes CATSRNRQGQDYGYTF. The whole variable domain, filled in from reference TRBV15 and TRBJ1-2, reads DAMVIQNPRYQVTQFGKPVTLSCSQTLNHNVMYWYQQKSSQAPKLLFHYYDKDFNNEADTPDNFQSRRPNTSFCFLDIRSPGLGDTAMYLCATSRNRQGQDYGYTFGSGTRLTVV.

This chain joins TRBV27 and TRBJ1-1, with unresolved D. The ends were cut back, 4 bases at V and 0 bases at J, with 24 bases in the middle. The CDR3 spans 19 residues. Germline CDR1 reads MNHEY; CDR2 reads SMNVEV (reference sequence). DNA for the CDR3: TGTGCCAGCAGTTCCACTCTATCTCCCTCGACACAGATGAACACTGAAGCTTTCTTT. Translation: CASSSTLSPSTQMNTEAFF.

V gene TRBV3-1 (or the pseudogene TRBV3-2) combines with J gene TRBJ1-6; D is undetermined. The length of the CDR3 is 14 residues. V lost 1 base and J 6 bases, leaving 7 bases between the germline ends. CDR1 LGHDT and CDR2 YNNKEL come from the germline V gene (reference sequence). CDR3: CASSQASSNSPLHF. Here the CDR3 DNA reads TGTGCCAGCAGCCAAGCCTCGAGTAATTCACCCCTCCACTTT.

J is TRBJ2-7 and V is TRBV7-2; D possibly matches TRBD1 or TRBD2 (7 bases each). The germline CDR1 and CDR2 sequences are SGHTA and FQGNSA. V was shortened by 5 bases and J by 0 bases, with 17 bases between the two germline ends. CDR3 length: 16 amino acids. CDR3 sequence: CASSGGAGTASYEQYF. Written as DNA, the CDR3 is TGTGCCAGCAGCGGGGGGGCCGGGACAGCCTCCTACGAGCAGTACTTC.

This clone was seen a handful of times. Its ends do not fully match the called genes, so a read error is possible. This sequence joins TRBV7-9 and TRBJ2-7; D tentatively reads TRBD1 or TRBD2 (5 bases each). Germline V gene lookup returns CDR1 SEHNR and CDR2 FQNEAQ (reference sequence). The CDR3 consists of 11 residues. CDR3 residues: CASSRDLFRHF. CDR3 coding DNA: TGTGCCAGCAGCCGGGACCTATTCCGACACTTC. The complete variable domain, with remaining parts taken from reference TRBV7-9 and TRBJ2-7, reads DTGVSQNPRHKITKRGQNVTFRCDPISEHNRLYWYRQTLGQGPEFLTYFQNEAQLEKSRLLSDRFSAERPKGSFSTLEIQRTEQGDSAMYLCASSRDLFRHFGPGTRLTVT.

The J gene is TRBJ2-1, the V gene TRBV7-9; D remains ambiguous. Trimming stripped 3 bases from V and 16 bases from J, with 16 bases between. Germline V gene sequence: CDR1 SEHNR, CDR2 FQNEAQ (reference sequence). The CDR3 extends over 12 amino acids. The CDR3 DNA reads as TGTGCCAGCAGCTTCGAAGATCTAGATCGATTCTTC. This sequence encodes CASSFEDLDRFF.

CDR3 loop: CASSLTATFGNEQFF. The CDR3 DNA reads TGTGCCAGCAGCTTAACGGCTACTTTCGGTAATGAGCAGTTCTTC. The chain carries TRBV7-3 and TRBJ2-1; D gene ambiguous. V shed 0 bases and J shed 7 bases, with 13 bases lying between them. The germline V gene has CDR1 SGHTA and CDR2 FQGTGA. The CDR3 is 15 residues long.

CDR3 region: CASRPTGDSGANVLTF. CDR3 DNA: TGTGCCAGTAGACCGACAGGAGACTCTGGGGCCAACGTCCTGACTTTC. The chain carries TRBV19 and TRBJ2-6, with D possibly being TRBD1 (6 bases). Germline V gene lookup returns CDR1 LNHDA and CDR2 SQIVND (reference sequence). Trimming shortened V by 6 bases and J by 0 bases, and 12 bases separated the two germline ends. This CDR3 is 16 amino acids long.

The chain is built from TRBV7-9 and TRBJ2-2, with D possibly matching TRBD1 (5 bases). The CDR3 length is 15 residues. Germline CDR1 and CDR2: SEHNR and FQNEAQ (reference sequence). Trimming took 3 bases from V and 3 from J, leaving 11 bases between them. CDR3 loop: CASSFDRMYTGELFF. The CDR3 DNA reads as TGTGCCAGCAGCTTTGACAGAATGTACACCGGGGAGCTGTTTTTT.

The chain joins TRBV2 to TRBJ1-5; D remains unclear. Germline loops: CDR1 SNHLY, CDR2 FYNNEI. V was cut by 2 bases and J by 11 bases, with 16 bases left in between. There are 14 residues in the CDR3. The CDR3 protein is CASSETISERAQHF. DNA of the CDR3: TGTGCCAGCAGTGAAACCATCAGCGAAAGGGCCCAGCATTTT.

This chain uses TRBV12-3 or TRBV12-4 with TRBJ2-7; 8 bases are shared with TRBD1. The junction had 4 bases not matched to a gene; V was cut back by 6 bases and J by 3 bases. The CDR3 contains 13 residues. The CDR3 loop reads CASRLTGVYEQYF. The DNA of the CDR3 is TGTGCCAGCAGGCTGACAGGGGTCTACGAGCAGTACTTC.

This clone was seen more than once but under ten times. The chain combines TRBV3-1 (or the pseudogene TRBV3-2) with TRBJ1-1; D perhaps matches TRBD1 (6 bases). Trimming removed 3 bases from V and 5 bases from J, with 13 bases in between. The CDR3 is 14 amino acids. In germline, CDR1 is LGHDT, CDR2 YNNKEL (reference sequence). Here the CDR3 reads CASSHLITGTEAFF. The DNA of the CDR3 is TGTGCCAGCAGCCATTTAATCACAGGGACTGAAGCTTTCTTT.